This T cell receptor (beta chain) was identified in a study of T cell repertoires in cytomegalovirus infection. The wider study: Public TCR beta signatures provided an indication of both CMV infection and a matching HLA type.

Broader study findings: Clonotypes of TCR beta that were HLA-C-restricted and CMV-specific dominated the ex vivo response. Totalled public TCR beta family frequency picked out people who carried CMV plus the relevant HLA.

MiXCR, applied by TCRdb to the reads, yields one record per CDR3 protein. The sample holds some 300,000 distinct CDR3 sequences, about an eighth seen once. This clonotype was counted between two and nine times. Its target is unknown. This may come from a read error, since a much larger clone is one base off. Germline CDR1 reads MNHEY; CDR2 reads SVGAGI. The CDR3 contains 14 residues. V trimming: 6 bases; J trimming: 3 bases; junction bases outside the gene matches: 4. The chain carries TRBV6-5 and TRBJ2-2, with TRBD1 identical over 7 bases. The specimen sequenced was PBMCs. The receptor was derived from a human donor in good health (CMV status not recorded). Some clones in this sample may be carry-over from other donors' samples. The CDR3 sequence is CASSHTGDTGELFF. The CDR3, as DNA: TGTGCCAGCAGCCACACAGGGGACACCGGGGAGCTGTTTTTT.